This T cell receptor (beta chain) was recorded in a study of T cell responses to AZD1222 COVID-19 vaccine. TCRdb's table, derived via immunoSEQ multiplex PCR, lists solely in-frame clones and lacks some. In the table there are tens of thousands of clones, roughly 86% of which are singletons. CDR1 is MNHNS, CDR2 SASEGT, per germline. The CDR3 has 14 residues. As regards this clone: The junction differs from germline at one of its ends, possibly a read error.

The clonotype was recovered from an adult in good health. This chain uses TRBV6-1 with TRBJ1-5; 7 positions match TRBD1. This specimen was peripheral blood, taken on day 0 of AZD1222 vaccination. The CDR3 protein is CASREGDSYQPQHF. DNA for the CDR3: TGTGCCAGCAGGGAAGGGGACAGTTATCAGCCCCAGCATTTT.